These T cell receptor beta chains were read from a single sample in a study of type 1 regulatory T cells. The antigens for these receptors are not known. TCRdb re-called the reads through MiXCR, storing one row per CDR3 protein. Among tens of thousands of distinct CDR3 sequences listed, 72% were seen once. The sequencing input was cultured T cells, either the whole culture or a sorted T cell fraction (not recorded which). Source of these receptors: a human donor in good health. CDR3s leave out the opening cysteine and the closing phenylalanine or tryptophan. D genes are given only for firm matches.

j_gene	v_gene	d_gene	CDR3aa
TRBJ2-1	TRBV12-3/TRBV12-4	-	ASSLRGSSYNEQF
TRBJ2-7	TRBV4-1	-	ASSQGSIYEQY
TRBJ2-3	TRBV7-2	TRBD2	ASSSLAGAPTDTQY
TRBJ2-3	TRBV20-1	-	SAQGHGTQDTQY
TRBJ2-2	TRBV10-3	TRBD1	AISDPGQSHTGELF
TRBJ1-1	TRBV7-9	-	ASSLQGEETEAF
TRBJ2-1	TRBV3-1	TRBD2	ASSHFGGGAREQF
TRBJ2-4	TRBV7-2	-	ASSLETLQNIQY
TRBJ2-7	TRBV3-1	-	ASSQLEGGRYEQY
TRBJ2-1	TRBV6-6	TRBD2	AGGGSSYNEQF
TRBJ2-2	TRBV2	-	ASRAKGTLYTGELF
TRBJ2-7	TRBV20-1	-	SATGRSYEQY
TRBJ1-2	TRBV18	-	ASSPGGESYGYT
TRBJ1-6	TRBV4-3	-	ASSQATRGLNSPLH
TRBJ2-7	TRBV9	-	ASSPQGGRSYEQY
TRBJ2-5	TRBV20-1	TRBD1	SALNFDRGNVQETQY
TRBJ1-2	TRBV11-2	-	ASSSRFPRDSYGYT
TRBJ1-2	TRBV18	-	ASSPQSSYGYT
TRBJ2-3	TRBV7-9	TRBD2	ASSPWTSGGKTDTQY
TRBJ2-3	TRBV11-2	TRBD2	ASSAGGFSPSLRRRGTQY
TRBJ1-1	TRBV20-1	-	SARRSGAMNTEAF
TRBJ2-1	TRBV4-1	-	ASSQDPNEQF
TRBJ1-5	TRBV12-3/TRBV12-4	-	ASTIIGGNQPQH
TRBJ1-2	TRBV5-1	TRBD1	ASSQGDRGYGYT
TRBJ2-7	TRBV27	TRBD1	ASSLEGARSEQY
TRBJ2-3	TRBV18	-	ASSPRQTDTQY
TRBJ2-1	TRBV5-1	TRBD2	ASSLVRAGAQWVQF
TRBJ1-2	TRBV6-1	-	ASRRGTNYGYT
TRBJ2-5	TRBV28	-	ASSLASVAGTGETQY
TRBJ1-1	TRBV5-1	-	ASCFKQGAKNTEAF
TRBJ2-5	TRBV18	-	ASSLSQETQY
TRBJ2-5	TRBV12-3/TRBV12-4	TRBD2	ASSFRLAAFQETQY
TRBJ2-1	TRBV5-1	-	ASSLGQAYNEQF
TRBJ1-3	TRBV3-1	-	ASSQISSGNTIY
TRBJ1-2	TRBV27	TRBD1	ASSRDRGGGNYGYT
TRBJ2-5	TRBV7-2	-	ASSLAVVLRETQY
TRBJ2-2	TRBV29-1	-	SVARATPNTGELF
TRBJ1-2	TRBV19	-	ASSIGNSYGYT
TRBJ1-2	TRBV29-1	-	SVDGVLRGYT
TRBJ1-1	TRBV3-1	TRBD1	ASSQGTGNTEAF
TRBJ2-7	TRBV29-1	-	SVSFGPRADYEQY
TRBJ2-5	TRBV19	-	ASSMLTGGHQETQY
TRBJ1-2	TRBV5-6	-	ASSLGGARGYT
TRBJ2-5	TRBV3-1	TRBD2	ASSHGGARQETQY
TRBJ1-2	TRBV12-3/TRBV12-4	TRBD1	ASSNYLTGGLGYT
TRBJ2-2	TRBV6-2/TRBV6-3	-	ASSYLSAAATGELF
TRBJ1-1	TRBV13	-	ASTQGGHGAF
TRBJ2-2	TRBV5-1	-	ACSVGANTGELF
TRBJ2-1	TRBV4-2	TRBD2	ASSQDRGELAGY
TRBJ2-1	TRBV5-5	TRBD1	ASSRTGGLNEQF
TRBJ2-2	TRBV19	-	ASSPPGLNTGELF
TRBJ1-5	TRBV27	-	ASSLAGNSNQPQH
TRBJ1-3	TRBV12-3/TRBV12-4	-	ASGQSGRTASGNTIY
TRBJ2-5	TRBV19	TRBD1	ASSTYPGTGVETQY
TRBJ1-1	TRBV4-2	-	ASSQDWGTEAF
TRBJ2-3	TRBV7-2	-	ASSLAAADTQY
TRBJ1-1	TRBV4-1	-	ASRKSRLGDNTEAF
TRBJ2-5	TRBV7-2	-	ASSSGETQY
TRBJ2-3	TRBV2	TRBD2	ASSEERGPFDTQY
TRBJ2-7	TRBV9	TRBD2	ASSVAASGVYEQY